Detailed here is one TCR beta chain. The sample is drawn from a study of cytomegalovirus exposure and HLA in healthy donors. Everyone who donated was a healthy bone marrow donor. PCR involved 60 Vbeta and 13 Jbeta primers. Data came from immunoSEQ multiplex PCR; TCRdb stores just in-frame clones and leaves some out. This sample carries some 190,000 clones, around 80% of them seen once, and the ten largest clones take around 1.4%. This CDR3 has 11 residues. The V gene's germline CDR1 is SGHTA and CDR2 FQGNSA. V gave up 10 bases and J gave up 4 bases, with 9 bases separating them. The sequenced sample was PBMCs. The rearrangement uses TRBV7-2 and TRBJ2-3; D gene ambiguous. This clonotype was sampled from a girl between 5 and 17 years old in good health and CMV-seropositive. The CDR3 DNA reads as TGTGCCATCCGCGTGCCAGATACGCAGTATTTT. Its protein product is CAIRVPDTQYF.